The clone carrying this T cell receptor beta chain was seen a single time. The antigen is unknown. Unmatched junction bases numbered 12, after V lost 10 bases and J lost 6 bases. Germline lookup yields CDR1 ENHRY and CDR2 SYGVKD. This CDR3 region has 15 residues. This entry is derived from a study of long-term antiretroviral therapy in people with HIV. Study outcomes and limitations: Information pertaining to ART adherence, viral resistance or therapeutic modifications was not obtained.

It was version v3.0 of the immunoSEQ assay that was run at survey level. Clones were read by immunoSEQ multiplex PCR, and TCRdb kept only the in-frame ones, dropping some. The profile shows over 25,000 clones, about 90% of them singletons. The chain joins TRBV10-3 to TRBJ1-4; 9 nucleotides match TRBD1. Specimen: unsorted PBMCs, collected 3.2 years before starting antiretroviral therapy. This receptor was taken from a man between 45 and 60 years old with HIV. CDR3 nucleotide sequence: TGTGCCACCAAGCCGGACAGGGGAGGCGATGAAAAACTGTTTTTT. Residues: CATKPDRGGDEKLFF.